This T cell receptor (beta chain) was observed in a study of CD8 T cells in ankylosing spondylitis. Germline CDR1 is SQVTM and CDR2 is ANQGSEA. CDR3 length: 11 residues. Trimming pared 6 bases from V and 6 bases from J, leaving 8 bases between. As the method for making TCR beta libraries, quantitative 5'-RACE with molecular barcodes was used. Each CDR3 protein is one row after TCRdb ran MiXCR on the 5' RACE reads. In the table there are some 350,000 distinct CDR3 sequences, over 12% of which are singletons. Study conclusions and caveats: Matched synovial fluid from ankylosing spondylitis patients was reported to be enriched for disease-linked clones. Within peripheral blood, clones linked to disease were CD8+ and relatively rare.

Notes on this clonotype: Its specificity is not known.

This clonotype originated in a male donor with ankylosing spondylitis or in good health (not recorded which). The specimen sequenced was blood, either unsorted or a sorted T cell fraction (not recorded which). The V call is TRBV29-1, the J call TRBJ2-2; D not certain. Here the CDR3 DNA reads TGCAGCGTGGCGGACCCCGGGGAGCTGTTTTTT. Translation: CSVADPGELFF.